A single sample is the source of the 18 T cell receptor beta chains below, sequenced in a study of T cells after posttransplantation cyclophosphamide. TCRdb keeps only in-frame clones here, not all; method: immunoSEQ multiplex PCR. This sample includes about 7,700 clones with no singletons; its ten biggest clones take up approximately 20%. Busulfan-fludarabine conditioning, marrow transplant, and cyclophosphamide on days +3 and +4 were administered. This material consisted of PBMCs, taken 94 days after allogeneic stem cell transplant with posttransplant cyclophosphamide. The receptors here all came from a female patient between 55 and 75 years old who received an allogeneic stem cell transplant from an unrelated donor, was CMV-positive, and had acute GVHD only. Some of these T cells may belong to the graft donor.

There are a few counts of this clone. The V call is TRBV19, the J call TRBJ2-3, with D possibly matching TRBD2 (5 bases). Germline V gene lookup returns CDR1 LNHDA and CDR2 SQIVND (reference sequence). The CDR3 extends over 15 amino acids. V dropped 5 bases and J dropped 2 bases, with 14 bases sitting between them. CDR3: CASSSRSGPTDTQYF. Written as DNA, the CDR3 is TGTGCCAGTAGTTCAAGGAGCGGCCCCACAGATACGCAGTATTTT.

In this sample, this clone turned up many times. This rearrangement joins TRBV2 to TRBJ1-3; no firm D call. Trimming pared 4 bases from V and 3 bases from J, leaving 4 bases between. This CDR3 has 12 residues. Germline V gene data show CDR1 as SNHLY and CDR2 as FYNNEI. The chain's CDR3 is CASSARGNTIYF. The CDR3 bases are TGTGCCAGCAGTGCCCGTGGAAACACCATATATTTT.

This clone was recorded at least ten times. This rearrangement joins TRBV6-6 to TRBJ1-2; 8 bases map to TRBD1. The ends lost 6 bases at V and 8 bases at J; junction bases unmatched: 17. Germline V gene lookup returns CDR1 MNHNY and CDR2 SVGAGI (reference sequence). The CDR3 extends over 16 amino acids. For the CDR3, the DNA is TGTGCCAGCAGATCCCTGACAGGGGCGGCCGTGAAGGGCTACACCTTC. Its protein is CASRSLTGAAVKGYTF.

This clone was seen repeatedly, ten times or more. This rearrangement joins TRBV4-2 to TRBJ2-3; maybe TRBD2 (6 bases). There are 16 residues in the CDR3. Trimming cost V 2 bases and J 6 bases, with 18 bases left between them. Germline values: CDR1 LGHNA, CDR2 YNFKEQ. The DNA for the CDR3 is TGTGCCAGCAGCCAATGGTCCCGGGGGTCCTCGGATACGCAGTATTTT. Translating gives CASSQWSRGSSDTQYF.

Many counts were recorded for this clone. CDR3 nucleotides: TGCAGCGTTGTAGGCCAGGTCAAGTTGAACACTGAAGCTTTCTTT. Amino acids: CSVVGQVKLNTEAFF. The V gene is TRBV29-1, the J gene TRBJ1-1; D unresolved. Trimming removed 4 bases from V and 0 bases from J, with 15 bases in between. This CDR3 is 15 amino acids long. Germline V gene data show CDR1 as SQVTM and CDR2 as ANQGSEA.

Sample share makes this clone medium-sized. This chain links TRBV10-2 with TRBJ2-1; the D gene is possibly TRBD1 (5 bases). The CDR3 is 15 residues long. Germline lookup yields CDR1 WSHSY and CDR2 SAAADI. The V gene lost 10 bases and the J gene lost 4 bases, with 20 bases spanning the gap. CDR3 DNA sequence: TGCGCCACCTCAGAGGACATTGGGGTGTACAATGAGCAGTTCTTC. It specifies CATSEDIGVYNEQFF.

This chain connects TRBV12-5 to TRBJ2-7; D perhaps matches TRBD1 (6 bases). Germline CDR1 is LGHNT and CDR2 is FRNRAP. The CDR3 contains 14 residues. Trimming removed 3 bases at V and 2 bases at J, with 11 bases between. CDR3 nucleotides: TGTGCTAGTGGTTTATACAGGGAACCCTACGAGCAGTACTTC. Its translation is CASGLYREPYEQYF.

Many counts were recorded for this clone. The rearrangement joins TRBV5-1 to TRBJ2-3, with 7 bases matching TRBD2. Germline assignment: CDR1 SGHRS and CDR2 YFSETQ. The CDR3 loop spans 19 amino acids. Trimming at V came to 4 bases and at J to 0 bases, leaving 17 bases not matched to a gene. The CDR3 DNA is TGCGCCAGCAGCCCAACCCGAGGTGGGAGCGGGGCAAGCACAGATACGCAGTATTTT. Protein sequence: CASSPTRGGSGASTDTQYF. The whole variable domain, remainder taken from reference TRBV5-1 and TRBJ2-3, is KAGVTQTPRYLIKTRGQQVTLSCSPISGHRSVSWYQQTPGQGLQFLFEYFSETQRNKGNFPGRFSGRQFSNSRSEMNVSTLELGDSALYLCASSPTRGGSGASTDTQYFGPGTRLTVL.

This clone was detected ten times or more. This chain uses TRBV10-3 with TRBJ2-3; the D is unclear. The CDR3 consists of 13 residues. V shed 11 bases and J shed 0 bases, with 12 bases lying between them. Germline CDR1 and CDR2: ENHRY and SYGVKD. This CDR3 is CASQDTSTDTQYF. For the CDR3, the DNA is TGTGCCTCGCAAGATACTAGCACAGATACGCAGTATTTT.

This clone occurred many times. V and J are TRBV18 and TRBJ2-3, with D possibly TRBD1 on 6 matching bases. CDR1 KGHSH and CDR2 LQKENI come from the germline V gene. V was trimmed by 5 bases and J by 13 bases, leaving 16 bases between them. The CDR3 is 12 residues long. DNA of the CDR3: TGTGCCAGCTCAACGACAACCGGGACAAAGTATTTT. Translation gives CASSTTTGTKYF. The whole variable domain, remainder taken from reference TRBV18 and TRBJ2-3, is NAGVMQNPRHLVRRRGQEARLRCSPMKGHSHVYWYRQLPEEGLKFMVYLQKENIIDESGMPKERFSAEFPKEGPSILRIQQVVRGDSAAYFCASSTTTGTKYFGPGTRLTVL.

The table lists this clone with many counts. The chain recombines TRBV29-1 with TRBJ1-1; D is undetermined. This CDR3 region has 12 residues. Germline V lookup: CDR1 SQVTM, CDR2 ANQGSEA. Trimming removed 4 bases from V and 1 base from J, with 7 bases in between. The CDR3 region has the DNA TGCAGCGTTGGACACCAGAACACTGAAGCTTTCTTT. This sequence encodes CSVGHQNTEAFF. The whole variable domain, filled in from reference TRBV29-1 and TRBJ1-1, reads SAVISQKPSRDICQRGTSLTIQCQVDSQVTMMFWYRQQPGQSLTLIATANQGSEATYESGFVIDKFPISRPNLTFSTLTVSNMSPEDSSIYLCSVGHQNTEAFFGQGTRLTVV.

The gene calls are TRBV6-5 and TRBJ2-1; a weak D match, TRBD2 (6 bases). The V end was cut by 2 bases, the J end by 2 bases, with 10 bases between. The CDR3 totals 15 residues. Germline assignment: CDR1 MNHEY and CDR2 SVGAGI. DNA of the CDR3: TGTGCCAGCAGTTACCAACGGGGGACCTACAATGAGCAGTTCTTC. Protein product: CASSYQRGTYNEQFF.

The table lists this clone with many counts. The genes are TRBV12-3 or TRBV12-4 and TRBJ2-7; the match to TRBD1 covers 10 bases. V lost 6 bases to trimming and J lost 0 bases; unmatched junction nucleotides: 11. The CDR3 runs 17 residues. The CDR3 is CASSFGDRGPSSYEQYF. CDR3 coding DNA: TGTGCCAGCAGCTTCGGGGACAGGGGTCCTAGCTCCTACGAGCAGTACTTC.

The J gene is TRBJ2-5, the V gene TRBV7-3; possible D gene TRBD2, 7 bases. The V end was cut by 2 bases, the J end by 4 bases, with 17 bases between. Germline assignment: CDR1 SGHTA and CDR2 FQGTGA. The CDR3 has 16 residues. As DNA, the CDR3 is TGTGCCAGCAGCTTAGGGGGGGGGCCGGGTTTAGAGACCCAGTACTTC. Residues: CASSLGGGPGLETQYF.

This clone showed up just a few times. The V call is TRBV9, the J call TRBJ2-7; D perhaps matches TRBD2 (6 bases). Germline assignment: CDR1 SGDLS and CDR2 YYNGEE. The CDR3 loop spans 14 amino acids. Trimming pared 0 bases from V and 3 bases from J, leaving 10 bases between. CDR3 loop: CASSVGDSNYEQYF. CDR3 in DNA: TGTGCCAGCAGCGTAGGGGACTCAAACTACGAGCAGTACTTC. The full variable domain, with the rest looked up from reference TRBV9 and TRBJ2-7, is DSGVTQTPKHLITATGQRVTLRCSPRSGDLSVYWYQQSLDQGLQFLIQYYNGEERAKGNILERFSAQQFPDLHSELNLSSLELGDSALYFCASSVGDSNYEQYFGPGTRLTVT.

This clone was seen repeatedly, ten times or more. The chain recombines TRBV19 with TRBJ1-3; D might be TRBD1 (6 bases). CDR3 length: 17 residues. Trimming took 5 bases from V and 10 from J, leaving 27 bases between them. Germline-derived CDR1 and CDR2 are LNHDA and SQIVND (reference sequence). Here the CDR3 DNA reads TGTGCCAGTAGTGCCCACGGCGGGGGCGAAGACGGTAGGACCATATATTTT. This gives the protein CASSAHGGGEDGRTIYF.

This clone was observed many times. The chain uses TRBV5-1 and TRBJ2-3, with D uncertain. The CDR3 is 13 residues long. V was clipped by 0 bases and J by 4 bases, with 6 bases between them. Germline CDR1 reads SGHRS; CDR2 reads YFSETQ. CDR3 in DNA: TGCGCCAGCAGCTTGGGTATCCCAGATACGCAGTATTTT. Translating gives CASSLGIPDTQYF.

This clone has a count of ten or more. V gene TRBV19 combines with J gene TRBJ2-7; maybe TRBD1 (6 bases). V was clipped by 2 bases and J by 4 bases, with 9 bases between them. CDR3 length: 13 residues. Germline CDR1 is LNHDA and CDR2 is SQIVND (reference sequence). The CDR3 region has the DNA TGTGCCAGTAGTATACGGGACACTTACGAGCAGTACTTC. Translated, it gives CASSIRDTYEQYF. The whole variable domain, filled in from reference TRBV19 and TRBJ2-7, reads DGGITQSPKYLFRKEGQNVTLSCEQNLNHDAMYWYRQDPGQGLRLIYYSQIVNDFQKGDIAEGYSVSREKKESFPLTVTSAQKNPTAFYLCASSIRDTYEQYFGPGTRLTVT.